Listed below are T cell receptor beta chains from one sample, sequenced in a study of blood T cell repertoires in COVID-19. Data came from immunoSEQ multiplex PCR; TCRdb stores just in-frame clones and leaves some out. The sample shows about 53,000 clones, 90% to 95% of them seen only once. Sequencing was carried out using peripheral blood. These receptors were collected from a human donor in a cohort sampled during active COVID-19. The CDR3 runs from the conserved cysteine through the conserved F or W. The D gene is left open where the match is weak. A clone size is listed for some rows: how often the clone was seen (once, few, many), or a class if it is expanded.

TRBV4-3,TRBJ2-1,-,-,TGCGCCAGCAGCCAAGGGCAGGGAGGAGGCAATGAGCAGTTCTTC,CASSQGQGGGNEQFF
TRBV28,TRBJ1-1,-,TRBD1,TGTGCCAGCAGAGAACAGGGGGGTAACACTGAAGCTTTCTTT,CASREQGGNTEAFF
TRBV4-1,TRBJ1-4,-,-,TGCGCCAGCAGCCAGGGGGGGGCTGAGGGAGGCGAAAAACTGTTTTTT,CASSQGGAEGGEKLFF
TRBV10-3,TRBJ1-2,-,TRBD1,TGTGCCATCAGTGAGCCGACTCGACAGGGTGGATATGGCTACACCTTC,CAISEPTRQGGYGYTF
TRBV28,TRBJ2-2,-,-,TGTGCCACAACTATTATACAGGGTACCGGGGAGCTGTTTTTT,CATTIIQGTGELFF
TRBV28,TRBJ2-2,-,TRBD2,TGTGCCAGACAAGCTACCGGGGGGGTGGACGCGAACACCGGGGAGCTGTTTTTT,CARQATGGVDANTGELFF
TRBV29-1,TRBJ1-1,-,-,TGCAGCGCCGGGGGTCTCTGGGGTATCGACACTGAAGCTTTCTTT,CSAGGLWGIDTEAFF
TRBV5-5,TRBJ1-1,-,TRBD1,TGTGCCAGCAGCATGGGACAGGCGAACACTGAAGCTTTCTTT,CASSMGQANTEAFF
TRBV5-6,TRBJ2-2,-,TRBD1,TGTGCCAGCAGCCGGGGACAGGCCGGCGGGGAGCTGTTTTTT,CASSRGQAGGELFF
TRBV19,TRBJ1-5,-,TRBD1,TGTGCCAGTAGTATCGACAGGGAGGTTCAGCCCCAGCATTTT,CASSIDREVQPQHF
TRBV9,TRBJ1-6,once,TRBD1,TGTGCCAGCAGCAACGGACAGGGCCGATCACCCCTCCACTTT,CASSNGQGRSPLHF
TRBV10-3,TRBJ2-6,once,-,TGTGCCATCAGCTACAACAGGGTACTCAGCTCTGGGGCCAACGTCCTGACTTTC,CAISYNRVLSSGANVLTF
TRBV6-2/TRBV6-3,TRBJ2-1,medium-sized,TRBD2,TGTGCCAGCAGTTACTTGACTAGCGGGATTAGCGAGCAGTTCTTC,CASSYLTSGISEQFF
TRBV6-5,TRBJ1-6,-,TRBD1,TGTGCCAGCAGTTACTCCTCACAGGGGGCTTCACCCCTCCACTTT,CASSYSSQGASPLHF
TRBV6-5,TRBJ2-2,-,TRBD1,TGTGCCAGCAGTCACGGGACAGAGGCTCTCGTAGAGCTGTTTTTT,CASSHGTEALVELFF
TRBV19,TRBJ2-2,-,-,TGTGCCAGTAGTATAGATCGGGGGGCCGACACCGGGGAGCTGTTTTTT,CASSIDRGADTGELFF